Sequencing of this T cell receptor beta chain was carried out in a study of T-cell reconstitution after alpha-beta-depleted transplantation in children. The length of the CDR3 is 21 residues. Unmatched junction bases numbered 16, after V lost 2 bases and J lost 3 bases. Per the germline V gene, CDR1 is SGHRS and CDR2 is YFSETQ. The TCRbeta library was prepared with unique molecular identifiers. TCRdb analysed the PCR reads with MiXCR anew, one entry per CDR3 protein. The sample includes nearly 550,000 distinct CDR3 sequences, roughly 18% seen only once; the top ten take 3% to 3.5%. This material consisted of PBMCs from the stem cell graft donor, taken from the stem cell graft. The chain recombines TRBV5-1 with TRBJ2-1, with 14 nucleotides matching TRBD2. This clonotype was obtained from a human donor who donated a stem cell graft to a child with acute lymphoblastic leukemia. The CDR3 here is CASSFLIGTSGRGAFYNEQFF. CDR3 DNA sequence: TGCGCCAGCAGCTTTCTTATCGGGACTAGCGGGAGAGGGGCATTCTACAATGAGCAGTTCTTC.